This paragraph reports one TCR beta chain. These data are taken from a study of T cell changes during pregnancy in multiple sclerosis. The method was immunoSEQ multiplex PCR; TCRdb's version includes in-frame clones alone and lacks a portion of them. The data hold 20,000 to 25,000 clones, with around 89% observed a single time. The CDR3 sequence is 16 residues long. Trimming pared 7 bases from V and 0 bases from J, leaving 16 bases between. The sequence was collected from a female donor with multiple sclerosis, enrolled in a pregnancy study. The chain employs TRBV23-1 and TRBJ2-1; D is unresolved. TRBV23-1 is an ORF for which the function is uncertain. This sample comprised CD8+ T cells from peripheral blood mononuclear cells, obtained in the first trimester of pregnancy. The CDR3 sequence: CASIGSIKSSYNEQFF. The CDR3 region has the DNA TGCGCCAGCATCGGGTCAATCAAGAGCTCCTACAATGAGCAGTTCTTC.